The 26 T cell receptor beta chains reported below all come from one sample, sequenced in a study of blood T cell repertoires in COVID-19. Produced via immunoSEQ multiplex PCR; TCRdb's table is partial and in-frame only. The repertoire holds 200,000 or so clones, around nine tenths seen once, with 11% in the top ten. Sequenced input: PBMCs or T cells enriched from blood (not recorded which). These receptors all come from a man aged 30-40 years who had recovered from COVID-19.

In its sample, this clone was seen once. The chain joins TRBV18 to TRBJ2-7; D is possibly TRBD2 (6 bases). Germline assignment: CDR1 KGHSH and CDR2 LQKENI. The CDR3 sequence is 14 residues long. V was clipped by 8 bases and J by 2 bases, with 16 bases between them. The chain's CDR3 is CASQVSGEAYEQYF. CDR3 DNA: TGTGCCAGCCAAGTTAGCGGAGAGGCCTACGAGCAGTACTTC. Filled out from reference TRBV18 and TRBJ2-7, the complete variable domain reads NAGVMQNPRHLVRRRGQEARLRCSPMKGHSHVYWYRQLPEEGLKFMVYLQKENIIDESGMPKERFSAEFPKEGPSILRIQQVVRGDSAAYFCASQVSGEAYEQYFGPGTRLTVT.

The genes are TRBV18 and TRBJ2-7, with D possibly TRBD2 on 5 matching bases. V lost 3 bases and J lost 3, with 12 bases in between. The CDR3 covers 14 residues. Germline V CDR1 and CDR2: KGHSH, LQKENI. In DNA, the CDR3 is TGTGCCAGCTCACCCTCTAGCTCCGACTACGAGCAGTACTTC. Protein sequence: CASSPSSSDYEQYF.

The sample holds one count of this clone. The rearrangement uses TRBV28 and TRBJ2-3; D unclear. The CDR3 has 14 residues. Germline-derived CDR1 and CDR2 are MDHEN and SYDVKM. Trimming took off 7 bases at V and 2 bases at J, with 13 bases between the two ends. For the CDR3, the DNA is TGTGCCAGCACCTCTACCAGGAACACAGATACGCAGTATTTT. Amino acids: CASTSTRNTDTQYF.

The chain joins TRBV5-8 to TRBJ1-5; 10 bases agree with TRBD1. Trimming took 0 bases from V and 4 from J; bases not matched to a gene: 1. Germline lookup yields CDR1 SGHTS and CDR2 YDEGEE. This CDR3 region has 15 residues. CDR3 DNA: TGTGCCAGCAGCTTGGGGGACAGGGGAAATCAGCCCCAGCATTTT. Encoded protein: CASSLGDRGNQPQHF.

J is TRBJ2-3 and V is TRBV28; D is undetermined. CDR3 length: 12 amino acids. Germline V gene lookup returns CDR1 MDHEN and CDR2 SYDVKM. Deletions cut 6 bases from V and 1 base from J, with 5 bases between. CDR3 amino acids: CASSSRTDTQYF. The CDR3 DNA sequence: TGTGCCAGCAGCTCCCGCACAGATACGCAGTATTTT.

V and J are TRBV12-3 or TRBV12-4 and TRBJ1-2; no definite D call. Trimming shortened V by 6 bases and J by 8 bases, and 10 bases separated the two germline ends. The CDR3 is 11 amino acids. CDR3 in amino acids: CASRGEGGYTF. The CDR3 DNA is TGTGCCAGCAGGGGTGAGGGAGGCTACACCTTC.

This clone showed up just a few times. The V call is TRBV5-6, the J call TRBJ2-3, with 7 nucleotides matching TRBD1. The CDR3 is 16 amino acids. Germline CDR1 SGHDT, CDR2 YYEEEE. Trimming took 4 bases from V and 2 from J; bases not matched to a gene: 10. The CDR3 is CASSPRLTGITDTQYF. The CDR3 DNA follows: TGTGCCAGCAGCCCGAGGTTGACAGGGATCACAGATACGCAGTATTTT.

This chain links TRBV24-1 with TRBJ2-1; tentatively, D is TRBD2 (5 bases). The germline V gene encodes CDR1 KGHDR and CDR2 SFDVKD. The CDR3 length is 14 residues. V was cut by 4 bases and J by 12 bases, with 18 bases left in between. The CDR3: CATSDRRTGSSQFF. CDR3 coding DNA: TGTGCCACCAGTGACCGAAGGACGGGGAGTTCGCAGTTCTTC.

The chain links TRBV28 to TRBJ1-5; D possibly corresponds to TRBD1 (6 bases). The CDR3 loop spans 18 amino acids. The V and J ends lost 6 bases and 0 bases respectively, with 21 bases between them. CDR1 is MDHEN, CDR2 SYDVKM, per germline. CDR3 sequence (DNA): TGTGCCAGCAGAAGAGACAGGTGGCCCCACTATAGCAATCAGCCCCAGCATTTT. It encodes CASRRDRWPHYSNQPQHF.

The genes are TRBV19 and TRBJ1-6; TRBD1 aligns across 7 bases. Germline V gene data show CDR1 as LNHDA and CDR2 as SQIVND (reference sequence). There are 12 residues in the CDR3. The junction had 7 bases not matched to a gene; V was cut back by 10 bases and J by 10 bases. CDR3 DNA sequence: TGTGCCACCCGACAGGGAGACTCACCCCTCCACTTT. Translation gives CATRQGDSPLHF.

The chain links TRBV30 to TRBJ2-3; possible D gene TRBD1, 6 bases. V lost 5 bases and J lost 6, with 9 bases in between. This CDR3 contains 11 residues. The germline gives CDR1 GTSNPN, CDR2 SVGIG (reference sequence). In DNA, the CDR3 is TGTGCCTGGCAGGGGCGGGATACGCAGTATTTT. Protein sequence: CAWQGRDTQYF.

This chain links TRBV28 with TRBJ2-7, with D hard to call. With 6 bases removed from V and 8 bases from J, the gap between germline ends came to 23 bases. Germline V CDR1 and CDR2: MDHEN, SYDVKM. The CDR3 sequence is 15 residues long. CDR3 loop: CASSHQAQPLPKQYF. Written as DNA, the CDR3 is TGTGCCAGCAGCCACCAAGCACAGCCACTTCCCAAGCAGTACTTC. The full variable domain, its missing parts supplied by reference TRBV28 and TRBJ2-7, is DVKVTQSSRYLVKRTGEKVFLECVQDMDHENMFWYRQDPGLGLRLIYFSYDVKMKEKGDIPEGYSVSREKKERFSLILESASTNQTSMYLCASSHQAQPLPKQYFGPGTRLTVT.

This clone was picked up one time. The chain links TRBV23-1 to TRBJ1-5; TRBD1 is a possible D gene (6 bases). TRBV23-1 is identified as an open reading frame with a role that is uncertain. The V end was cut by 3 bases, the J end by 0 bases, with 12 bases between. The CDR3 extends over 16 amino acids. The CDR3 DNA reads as TGCGCCAGCAGTCACTGTCGGGACACTAGCAATCAGCCCCAGCATTTT. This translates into CASSHCRDTSNQPQHF.

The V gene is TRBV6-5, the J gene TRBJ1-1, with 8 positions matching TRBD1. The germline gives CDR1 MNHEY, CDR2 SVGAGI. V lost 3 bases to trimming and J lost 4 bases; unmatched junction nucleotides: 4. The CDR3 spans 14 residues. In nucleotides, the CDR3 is TGTGCCAGCAGTTATGGGGGGACAGGCACTGAAGCTTTCTTT. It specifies CASSYGGTGTEAFF.

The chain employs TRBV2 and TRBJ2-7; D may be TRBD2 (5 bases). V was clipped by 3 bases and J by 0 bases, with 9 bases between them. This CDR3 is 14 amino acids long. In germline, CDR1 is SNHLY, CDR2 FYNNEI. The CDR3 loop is CASSDEGISYEQYF. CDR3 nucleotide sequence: TGTGCCAGCAGTGATGAGGGAATCTCCTACGAGCAGTACTTC.

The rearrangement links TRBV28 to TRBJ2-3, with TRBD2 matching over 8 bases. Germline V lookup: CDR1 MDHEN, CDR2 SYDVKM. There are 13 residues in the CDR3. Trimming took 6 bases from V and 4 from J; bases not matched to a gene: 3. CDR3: CASSPGGSDTQYF. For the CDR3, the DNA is TGTGCCAGCAGCCCGGGAGGGTCAGATACGCAGTATTTT.

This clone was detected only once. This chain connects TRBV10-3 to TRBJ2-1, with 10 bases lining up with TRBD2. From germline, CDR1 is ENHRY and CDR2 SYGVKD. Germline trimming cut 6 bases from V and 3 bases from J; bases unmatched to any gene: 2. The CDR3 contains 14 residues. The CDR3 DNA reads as TGTGCCATCAGCACTAGCGGGGACTACAATGAGCAGTTCTTC. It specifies CAISTSGDYNEQFF.

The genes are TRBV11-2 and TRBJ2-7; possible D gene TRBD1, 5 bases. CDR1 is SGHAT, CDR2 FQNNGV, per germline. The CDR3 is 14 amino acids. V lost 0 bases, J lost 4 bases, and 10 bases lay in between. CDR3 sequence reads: CASSLDWGMYEQYF. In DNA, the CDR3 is TGTGCCAGCAGCTTAGATTGGGGCATGTACGAGCAGTACTTC.

This CDR3 reads CASAGGGGTGELFF. CDR3 DNA: TGTGCCAGTGCAGGGGGCGGGGGAACCGGGGAGCTGTTTTTT. V gene TRBV28 combines with J gene TRBJ2-2, with D tentatively TRBD1 (8 bases). Germline V gene data show CDR1 as MDHEN and CDR2 as SYDVKM. The CDR3 sequence is 14 residues long. V was trimmed by 9 bases and J by 5 bases, leaving 16 bases between them.

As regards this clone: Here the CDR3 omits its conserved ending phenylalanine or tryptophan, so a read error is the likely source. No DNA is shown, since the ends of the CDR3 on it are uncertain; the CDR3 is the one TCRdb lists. CDR3 in amino acids: CASSVEQGPPILS. The chain recombines TRBV9 with TRBJ1-2; the table gives TRBD1 as D, unverified against the DNA. The CDR3 totals 13 residues, both ends included. Germline V gene data show CDR1 as SGDLS and CDR2 as YYNGEE.

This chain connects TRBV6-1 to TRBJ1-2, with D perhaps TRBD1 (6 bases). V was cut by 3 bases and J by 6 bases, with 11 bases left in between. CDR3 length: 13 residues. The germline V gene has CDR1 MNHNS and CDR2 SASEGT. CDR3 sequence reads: CASSEKGGDGYTF. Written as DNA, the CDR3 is TGTGCCAGCAGTGAGAAAGGGGGGGATGGCTACACCTTC.

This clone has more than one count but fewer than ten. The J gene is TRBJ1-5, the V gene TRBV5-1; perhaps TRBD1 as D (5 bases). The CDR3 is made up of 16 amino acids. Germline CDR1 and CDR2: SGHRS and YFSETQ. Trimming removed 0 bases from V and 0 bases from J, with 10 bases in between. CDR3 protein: CASSLAPGNSNQPQHF. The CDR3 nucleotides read TGCGCCAGCAGCTTGGCTCCAGGGAATAGCAATCAGCCCCAGCATTTT.

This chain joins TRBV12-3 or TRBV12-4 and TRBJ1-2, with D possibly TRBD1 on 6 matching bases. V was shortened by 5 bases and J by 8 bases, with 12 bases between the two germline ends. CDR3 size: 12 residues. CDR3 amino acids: CASSPSGGGYTF. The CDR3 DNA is TGTGCCAGCAGTCCGTCGGGGGGCGGCTACACCTTC.

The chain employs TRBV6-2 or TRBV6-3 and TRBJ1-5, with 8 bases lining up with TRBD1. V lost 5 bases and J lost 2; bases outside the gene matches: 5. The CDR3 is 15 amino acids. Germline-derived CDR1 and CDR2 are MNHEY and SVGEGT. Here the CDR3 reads CASSGQGARNQPQHF. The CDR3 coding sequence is TGTGCCAGCAGTGGCCAGGGGGCCCGCAATCAGCCCCAGCATTTT.

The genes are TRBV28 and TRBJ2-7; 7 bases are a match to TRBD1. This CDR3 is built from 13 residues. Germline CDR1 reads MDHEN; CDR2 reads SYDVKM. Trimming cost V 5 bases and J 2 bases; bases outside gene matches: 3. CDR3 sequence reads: CASSRDSPYEQYF. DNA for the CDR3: TGTGCCAGCAGTAGGGACAGCCCCTACGAGCAGTACTTC.

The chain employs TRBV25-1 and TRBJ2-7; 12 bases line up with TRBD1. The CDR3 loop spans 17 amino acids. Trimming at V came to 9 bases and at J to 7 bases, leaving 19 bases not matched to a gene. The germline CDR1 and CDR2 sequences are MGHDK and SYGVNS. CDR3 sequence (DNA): TGTGCCAGAGGTGTCCCGGGATGGGGACAGGGGGCCGGTGAGCAGTACTTC. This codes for CARGVPGWGQGAGEQYF.